This passage covers 16 T cell receptor beta chains from one sample sequenced in a study of tumor-infiltrating lymphocytes in localized non-small cell lung cancer. The method was immunoSEQ multiplex PCR; TCRdb's version includes in-frame clones alone and lacks a portion of them. The sample yields under 35,000 clones, roughly 85% seen once. Source material: lung tumor tissue. Source of these receptors: a human donor with non-small cell lung cancer.

This clone was seen once. The rearrangement joins TRBV5-6 to TRBJ1-1; D unclear. CDR1 is SGHDT and CDR2 is YYEEEE in the germline V gene. Trimming took 0 bases from V and 5 from J, leaving 8 bases between them. The CDR3 covers 13 residues. The CDR3 sequence is CASSLESQTEAFF. In DNA form, the CDR3 reads TGTGCCAGCAGCTTGGAGAGCCAGACTGAAGCTTTCTTT.

The rearrangement uses TRBV12-5 and TRBJ1-6, with D tentatively TRBD1 (5 bases). V gave up 6 bases and J gave up 7 bases, with 16 bases separating them. CDR3 length: 15 residues. Germline loops: CDR1 LGHNT, CDR2 FRNRAP. CDR3 DNA: TGTGCTAGTGGCGCCTGGGACGGAACAAATTCACCCCTCCACTTT. Its protein is CASGAWDGTNSPLHF. Together with reference TRBV12-5 and TRBJ1-6, the CDR3 gives the full variable domain: DARVTQTPRHKVTEMGQEVTMRCQPILGHNTVFWYRQTMMQGLELLAYFRNRAPLDDSGMPKDRFSAEMPDATLATLKIQPSEPRDSAVYFCASGAWDGTNSPLHFGNGTRLTVT.

CDR3 sequence (DNA): TGTGCCTCAAAACTCGGTGGGGGGGCCACTGAAGCTTTCTTT. Translating gives CASKLGGGATEAFF. J is TRBJ1-1 and V is TRBV10-3, with a possible D match to TRBD1 (6 bases). The CDR3 is 14 amino acids. The V gene lost 11 bases and the J gene lost 4 bases, with 20 bases spanning the gap. Germline lookup yields CDR1 ENHRY and CDR2 SYGVKD.

The rearrangement joins TRBV29-1 to TRBJ2-7; 8 bases are a match to TRBD1. J gave up 2 bases and V 4 bases, and 4 bases lay outside the gene matches. CDR1 is SQVTM and CDR2 is ANQGSEA in the germline V gene. The CDR3 sequence is 13 residues long. Written as DNA, the CDR3 is TGCAGCGTTGGGACGGGACAGGCCTACGAGCAGTACTTC. It translates to CSVGTGQAYEQYF.

The J gene is TRBJ1-4, the V gene TRBV7-2, with a tentative D call TRBD1 (5 bases). The CDR3 is 15 amino acids. Germline V gene data show CDR1 as SGHTA and CDR2 as FQGNSA. Trimming removed 1 base at V and 8 bases at J, with 14 bases between. The CDR3 sequence: CASSLVSQEKEKLFF. CDR3 nucleotide sequence: TGTGCCAGCAGCTTAGTTTCACAGGAGAAGGAAAAACTGTTTTTT.

This clone was counted once. The chain uses TRBV5-1 and TRBJ1-2, with 10 bases that match TRBD1. The germline gives CDR1 SGHRS, CDR2 YFSETQ. The CDR3 length is 13 residues. The J segment lost 7 bases and the V segment lost 7 bases, leaving 7 bases of the junction unmatched. CDR3 sequence (DNA): TGCGCCAGCGTCTCCGGGACAGGGGCTGGCTACACCTTC. This translates into CASVSGTGAGYTF.

The chain is built from TRBV7-9 and TRBJ1-1; tentative D call: TRBD1 (6 bases). Germline V gene sequence: CDR1 SEHNR, CDR2 FQNEAQ (reference sequence). The CDR3 has 13 residues. V lost 5 bases and J lost 3, with 10 bases in between. The CDR3 spells CASSPGAYTEAFF. The CDR3 DNA reads TGTGCCAGCAGCCCGGGGGCCTACACTGAAGCTTTCTTT.

This chain connects TRBV14 to TRBJ1-2; TRBD1 matches 7 bases. The germline CDR1 and CDR2 sequences are SGHDN and FVKESK. The CDR3 has 16 residues. The V and J ends lost 1 base and 0 bases, in that order; junction bases with no gene match: 5. The CDR3 sequence: CASSQVGTASNYGYTF. CDR3 in DNA: TGTGCCAGCAGCCAAGTAGGGACAGCCTCTAACTATGGCTACACCTTC. The variable domain in full, completed from reference TRBV14 and TRBJ1-2, reads EAGVTQFPSHSVIEKGQTVTLRCDPISGHDNLYWYRRVMGKEIKFLLHFVKESKQDESGMPNNRFLAERTGGTYSTLKVQPAELEDSGVYFCASSQVGTASNYGYTFGSGTRLTVV.

The V and J genes are TRBV25-1 and TRBJ2-3; D may be TRBD2 (5 bases). Germline V gene sequence: CDR1 MGHDK, CDR2 SYGVNS. Trimming left V 4 bases short and J 0 bases short, with 8 bases between. The CDR3 loop spans 14 amino acids. The CDR3 sequence is CASSGRKSTDTQYF. CDR3 bases: TGTGCCAGCAGTGGGAGGAAGAGCACAGATACGCAGTATTTT.

This chain connects TRBV9 to TRBJ2-2; maybe TRBD2 (6 bases). This CDR3 has 18 residues. Per the germline V gene, CDR1 is SGDLS and CDR2 is YYNGEE. Between the trimmed V and J ends, which lost 0 bases and 6 bases, there was a span of 21 bases. CDR3 nucleotides: TGTGCCAGCAGCGTAGGACGAAGCGGGCTAGCCCCCCCCGGGGAGCTGTTTTTT. Its translation is CASSVGRSGLAPPGELFF. Full variable domain (rest looked up from reference TRBV9 and TRBJ2-2): DSGVTQTPKHLITATGQRVTLRCSPRSGDLSVYWYQQSLDQGLQFLIQYYNGEERAKGNILERFSAQQFPDLHSELNLSSLELGDSALYFCASSVGRSGLAPPGELFFGEGSRLTVL.

V usage is TRBV11-1 and J usage is TRBJ2-3; D possibly corresponds to TRBD1 (5 bases). The germline V gene encodes CDR1 SGHAT and CDR2 FQDESV (reference sequence). V was trimmed by 3 bases and J by 1 base, leaving 8 bases between them. The CDR3 covers 14 residues. The chain's CDR3 is CASSLATGTDTQYF. The CDR3 region has the DNA TGTGCCAGCAGCTTGGCGACAGGCACAGATACGCAGTATTTT.

The chain carries TRBV14 and TRBJ1-2; 9 bases are shared with TRBD1. The V gene's germline CDR1 is SGHDN and CDR2 FVKESK. V was pared by 4 bases and J by 7 bases, with 4 bases of the junction left unmatched. The CDR3 totals 13 residues. CDR3 coding DNA: TGTGCCAGCAGCCGGGACAGGGAATCTGGCTACACCTTC. This codes for CASSRDRESGYTF.

This chain connects TRBV5-1 to TRBJ2-3; D possibly corresponds to TRBD2 (6 bases). Germline-derived CDR1 and CDR2 are SGHRS and YFSETQ. The CDR3 covers 13 residues. Deletions cut 7 bases from V and 0 bases from J, with 9 bases between. CDR3 DNA: TGCGCCAGCCGGGGGACTAGCACAGATACGCAGTATTTT. This translates into CASRGTSTDTQYF.

The chain combines TRBV19 with TRBJ2-7, with TRBD1 matching 10 bases. V gave up 5 bases and J gave up 2 bases; unmatched junction bases: 3. CDR3 length: 14 amino acids. Germline CDR1 is LNHDA and CDR2 is SQIVND (reference sequence). CDR3 DNA: TGTGCCAGTAGTTCCGGGACAGGGGCCTACGAGCAGTACTTC. This sequence encodes CASSSGTGAYEQYF.

V is TRBV7-9 and J is TRBJ1-2; 10 nucleotides match TRBD1. The CDR3 extends over 16 amino acids. Per germline, CDR1 SEHNR and CDR2 FQNEAQ (reference sequence). Trimming cost V 4 bases and J 5 bases; bases outside gene matches: 10. CDR3 DNA: TGTGCCAGCAGCTCCGAACGGGGACAGGGGACGTATGGCTACACCTTC. Residues: CASSSERGQGTYGYTF.

The rearrangement uses TRBV7-2 and TRBJ2-1; TRBD2 matches 12 bases. J was trimmed by 8 bases and V by 6 bases; bases with no gene match: 8. The CDR3 consists of 15 residues. Germline V gene sequence: CDR1 SGHTA, CDR2 FQGNSA. CDR3 residues: CASSRTSGGPYEQFF. The CDR3 coding sequence is TGTGCCAGCAGTCGAACTAGCGGGGGGCCCTATGAGCAGTTCTTC.